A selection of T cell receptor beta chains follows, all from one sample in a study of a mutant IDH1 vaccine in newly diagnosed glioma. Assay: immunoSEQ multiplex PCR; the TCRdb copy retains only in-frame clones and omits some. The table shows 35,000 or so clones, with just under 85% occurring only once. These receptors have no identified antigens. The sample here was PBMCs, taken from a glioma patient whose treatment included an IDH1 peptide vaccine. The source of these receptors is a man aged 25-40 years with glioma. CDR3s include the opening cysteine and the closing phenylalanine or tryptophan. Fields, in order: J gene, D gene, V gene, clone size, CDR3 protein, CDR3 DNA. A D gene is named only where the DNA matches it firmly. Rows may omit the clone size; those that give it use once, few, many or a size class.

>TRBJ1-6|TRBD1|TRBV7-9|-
CASSRDREYYNSPLHF
TGTGCCAGCAGCCGGGACAGGGAGTACTATAATTCACCCCTCCACTTT
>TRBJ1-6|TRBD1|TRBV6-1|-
CASFNADRWNSPLHF
TGTGCCAGCTTTAACGCGGACAGGTGGAATTCACCCCTCCACTTT
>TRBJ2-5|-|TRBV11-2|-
CASSAGTRAVQETQYF
TGTGCCAGCAGCGCCGGGACCCGGGCAGTCCAAGAGACCCAGTACTTC
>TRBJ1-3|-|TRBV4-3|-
CASSPNRVSGNTIYF
TGCGCCAGCAGTCCAAACAGGGTGTCAGGAAACACCATATATTTT
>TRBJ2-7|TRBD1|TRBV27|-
CASSFLGGTGSYEQYF
TGTGCCAGCAGTTTCTTAGGCGGGACAGGCTCCTACGAGCAGTACTTC
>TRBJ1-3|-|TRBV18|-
CASSPLRGNSGNTIYF
TGTGCCAGCTCACCACTGAGGGGGAACTCTGGAAACACCATATATTTT
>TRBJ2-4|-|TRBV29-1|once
CSVSHDRKNIQYF
TGCAGCGTTTCCCACGACAGGAAAAACATTCAGTACTTC
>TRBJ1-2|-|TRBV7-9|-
CASSLEGVNYGYTF
TGTGCCAGCAGCTTAGAAGGGGTCAACTATGGCTACACCTTC
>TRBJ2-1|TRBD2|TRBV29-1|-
CSVDALLAGVRSSYNEQFF
TGCAGCGTTGATGCTCTACTAGCGGGGGTCAGGAGCTCCTACAATGAGCAGTTCTTC
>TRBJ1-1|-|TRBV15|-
CATSREPQRNTEAFF
TGTGCCACCAGCAGAGAACCACAGAGGAACACTGAAGCTTTCTTT
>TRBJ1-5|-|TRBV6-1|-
CASSEARRRNQPQHF
TGTGCCAGCAGTGAAGCCAGGCGGCGAAATCAGCCCCAGCATTTT
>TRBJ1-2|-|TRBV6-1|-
CASSGQISYGYTF
TGTGCCAGCAGCGGACAGATCTCCTATGGCTACACCTTC
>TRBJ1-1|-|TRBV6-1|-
CASSARLRERNTEAFF
TGTGCCAGCAGTGCGAGGCTAAGGGAGAGGAACACTGAAGCTTTCTTT
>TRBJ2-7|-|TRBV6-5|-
CASSYRDGALRYEQYF
TGTGCCAGCAGTTACCGGGACGGGGCTCTTCGCTACGAGCAGTACTTC
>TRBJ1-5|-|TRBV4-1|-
CASSHELGVSGNQPQHF
TGCGCCAGCAGCCATGAGCTGGGGGTAAGCGGCAATCAGCCCCAGCATTTT
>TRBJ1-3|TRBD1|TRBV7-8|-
CASSLVFTGVGSTIYF
TGTGCCAGCAGCTTAGTATTCACAGGGGTGGGGAGCACCATATATTTT
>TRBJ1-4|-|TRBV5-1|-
CASSLASEAQEKLFF
TGCGCCAGCAGCTTGGCGTCAGAGGCCCAAGAAAAACTGTTTTTT
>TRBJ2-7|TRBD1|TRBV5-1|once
CASSTRQGPPGEQYF
TGCGCCAGCAGCACCCGACAGGGCCCCCCCGGCGAGCAGTACTTC
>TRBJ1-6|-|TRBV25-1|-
CASSDRFNSPLHF
TGTGCCAGCAGTGACAGGTTTAATTCACCCCTCCACTTT
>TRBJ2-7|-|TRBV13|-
CASSLGRAYEQYF
TGTGCCAGCAGCTTAGGGAGGGCCTACGAGCAGTACTTC
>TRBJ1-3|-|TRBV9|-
CASSVQETGNTIYF
TGTGCCAGCAGCGTTCAAGAAACTGGAAACACCATATATTTT
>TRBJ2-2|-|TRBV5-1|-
CASSLYPRGGTGELFF
TGCGCCAGCAGCTTGTATCCCCGGGGCGGGACCGGGGAGCTGTTTTTT
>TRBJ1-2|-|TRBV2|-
CASSVLRGKYGYTF
TGTGCCAGCAGTGTTCTCAGAGGAAAATATGGCTACACCTTC
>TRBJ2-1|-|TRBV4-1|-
CASSQEIADNEQFF
TGCGCCAGCAGCCAAGAAATAGCGGACAATGAGCAGTTCTTC
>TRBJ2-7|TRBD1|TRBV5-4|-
CASSLGTGLPHEQYF
TGTGCCAGCAGCTTGGGGACAGGGCTTCCCCACGAGCAGTACTTC
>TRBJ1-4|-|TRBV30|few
CAWSPLEEKLFF
TGTGCCTGGAGTCCATTGGAGGAAAAACTGTTTTTT
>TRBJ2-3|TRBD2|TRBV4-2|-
CASSQETSGSPDTQYF
TGTGCCAGCAGCCAAGAGACTAGCGGGAGCCCAGATACGCAGTATTTT
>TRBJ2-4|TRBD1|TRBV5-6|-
CASSVPGQGTTIQYF
TGTGCCAGCAGCGTACCGGGACAGGGAACGACCATTCAGTACTTC
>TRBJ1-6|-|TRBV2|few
CASSEPTALHF
TGTGCCAGCAGTGAACCCACCGCCCTCCACTTT
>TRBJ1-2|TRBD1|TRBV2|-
CASLGDRGPGYTF
TGTGCCAGCTTGGGGGACAGGGGGCCTGGCTACACCTTC
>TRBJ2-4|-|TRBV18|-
CASSPPGLLAKNIQYF
TGTGCCAGCTCGCCACCGGGGTTACTAGCCAAAAACATTCAGTACTTC
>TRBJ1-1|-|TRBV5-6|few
CASSRTANTEAFF
TGTGCCAGCAGCCGGACGGCGAACACTGAAGCTTTCTTT
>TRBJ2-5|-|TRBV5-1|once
CASSLRYGVETQYF
TGCGCCAGCAGCTTGAGGTATGGTGTAGAGACCCAGTACTTC
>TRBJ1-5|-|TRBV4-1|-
CASSRTPGTYSNQPQHF
TGCGCCAGCAGCCGAACTCCGGGGACCTATAGCAATCAGCCCCAGCATTTT
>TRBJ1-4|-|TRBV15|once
CATSRGPLRGGWANEKLFF
TGTGCCACCAGCAGAGGACCACTCAGGGGAGGGTGGGCTAATGAAAAACTGTTTTTT
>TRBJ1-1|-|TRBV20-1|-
CSASSRGEAFF
TGCAGTGCTAGTAGTCGTGGTGAAGCTTTCTTT
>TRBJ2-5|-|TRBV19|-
CASSIGGRIQETQYF
TGTGCCAGTAGTATAGGGGGACGGATTCAAGAGACCCAGTACTTC
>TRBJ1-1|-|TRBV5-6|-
CASSLDPVNTEAFF
TGTGCCAGCAGCTTGGATCCGGTTAACACTGAAGCTTTCTTT
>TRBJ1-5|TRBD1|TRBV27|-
CASSQNRGGQPQHF
TGTGCCAGCAGTCAGAACAGGGGAGGTCAGCCCCAGCATTTT
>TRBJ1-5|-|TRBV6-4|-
CASSDSGGQPQHF
TGTGCCAGCAGTGACTCTGGCGGTCAGCCCCAGCATTTT
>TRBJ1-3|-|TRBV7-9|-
CASSRAPGRDGNTIYF
TGTGCCAGCAGCCGGGCGCCTGGCAGGGATGGAAACACCATATATTTT
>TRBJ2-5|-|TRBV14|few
CASSQSRWRVEGQETQYF
TGTGCCAGCAGCCAATCGCGGTGGAGGGTTGAGGGCCAGGAGACCCAGTACTTC
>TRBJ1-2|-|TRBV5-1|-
CASSLSPENYGYTF
TGCGCCAGCAGCTTGAGTCCAGAGAACTATGGCTACACCTTC
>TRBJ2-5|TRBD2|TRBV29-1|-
CSVEGLAGLQETQYF
TGCAGCGTTGAGGGACTAGCGGGCCTCCAAGAGACCCAGTACTTC